This TCR beta chain derives from a study of shared clonotypes between healthy human individuals (dated by TCRdb to 2020 to 2021). Regarding the research as a whole: The cohort comprised a couple of women and a few men aged 18 to 49 years. Between about 0.85 and 9.5 billion PBMCs per donor were obtained by leukapheresis. Libraries were prepared and TCR repertoires were sequenced by different laboratories using diverse techniques, in order to increase sequencing depth and limit assay-specific biases. For each donor, three plates each were used for CD4 naive and CD4 memory, two plates were used for CD8 naive, and one plate was used for CD8 memory. Blood TCR repertoires of five healthy adults were deeply sequenced to estimate repertoire size and the extent of clonotype sharing between individuals.

Using the deep immunoSEQ assay, TCR CDR3 regions were amplified from genomic DNA by multiplex PCR. Genomic DNA extracted from each cell subset was distributed evenly over all wells of several immunoSEQ 96-well plates, and each plate served as one replicate. For sorted subsets, each replicate PCR was loaded with around 220 ng genomic DNA, equivalent to 25,000 to 30,000 T cell genomes. Purified libraries were quantified with a Qubit 3.0 fluorometer, sized on a Bioanalyzer 2100, and re-quantified with the KAPA Library Quantification kit. A separate single-read 150-cycle Illumina NextSeq 550 flow cell was used to sequence each immunoSEQ 96-well plate. Turning to the authors' computational methods: The immunoSEQ output contained only junctional sequences without quality scores, so filtering could not match that applied to full-length reads. To assign V/J genes and CDR3, sequences were annotated against IMGT germline references using PyIR, a Python wrapper for IgBLAST v1.9. Reads were removed for weak V/J assignments (E-value above 1e-6), missing CDR3, stop codons, out-of-frame junctions, or ambiguous translated residues. V3J clonotypes were defined as sequences sharing the same inferred V gene, J gene, and CDR3 amino acid sequence. To compute the percentage overlap between repertoires, the number of shared unique clonotypes was divided by the size of the smaller repertoire. RTK rarefaction, the Chao1 estimator, and Recon v2.1 estimates of unobserved clonotypes were used to assess repertoire richness. Generation probabilities for all TCRbeta clonotypes obtained by the gDNA method from a handful of donors were computed using OLGA. Drawn from immuneACCESS, this table holds only the in-frame rearrangements with V and J called that TCRdb kept. Clones are partly lost; checked studies trace under half to an unresolved V gene and leave the rest unexplained. V, J and clone size are those of that table, while D and trimming were read from the DNA. This sample gives about 2.4 million clones in total; 93% of them show up just once. Roughly 0.36% of the sample goes to the ten largest clones.

Broader findings and caveats from the paper: Higher generation probabilities were observed for clonotypes shared by all four sorted-subset donors than for non-shared clonotypes. Naive subsets generally had larger estimated clonotype richness than memory subsets. Based on pairwise subsampling, the degree of clonotype sharing among donors was expected to be affected by sequencing depth. Even with the large sequencing depth, rarefaction of the sorted-subset datasets indicated that sequencing was incomplete. Sampling was restricted to blood, and TCR repertoires in tissue are likely to differ from TCR repertoires in blood. Because the study included only a small number of donors, the genetic and exposure-history diversity represented was limited. Roughly 5.2% of naive CD4, 3% to 3.5% of naive CD8, around 2.3% of memory CD4, and 0.35% to 0.4% of memory CD8 clonotypes were shared across several donors.

Healthy HIV-negative adults with no recently reported acute infections or vaccinations were included as donors. Every donor was a Caucasian adult residing in Nashville, Tennessee, USA. CD4+ T cells were enriched through magnetic negative selection, after which naive cells were positively selected on CD45RA and the remaining negative fraction served as the memory subset. Blood was obtained by leukapheresis, after which PBMCs were separated by Ficoll-Histopaque density gradient centrifugation and cryopreserved in liquid nitrogen vapor phase. Analytical flow cytometry was used to check the purity and quantity of every magnetically sorted T cell population. From each sorted fraction, genomic DNA was isolated and quantified by UV absorbance on a Nanodrop 2000c. As to this clone: The antigen it binds to is not known. No base qualities exist here, and no much larger clone lies one base off it.

V is cut back by 5 bases and J by 8 bases, with 7 bases in the junction unmatched. The CDR3 runs 13 amino acids, cysteine and phenylalanine included. This entry keeps only the CDR3 DNA: 39 bases, framed from base 1. CDR1 and CDR2 are read off the germline V gene as SGHVT and SQSDAQ. This receptor was identified in a man aged 18 to 30 in good health. Some clones in this sample may be carry-over from other donors' samples. The sequence joins TRBV7-4 to TRBJ1-2, and TRBD1 aligns with 8 junction nucleotides. The sequencing input was naive CD4+ T cells from PBMCs. Per the publication, the cell subset or site label means: CD45RA+ positively selected. The sequenced DNA is TGTGCCAGCAGCACTCGGACAGGGATGGGCTACACCTTC. This is translated as CASSTRTGMGYTF.